This TCR beta chain was captured by sequencing in a study of blood T cell repertoires in COVID-19. Overall study context: Acute and convalescent COVID-19 specimens originated in the United States, Italy and Spain.

The age range of participants was about 18 to 95 years, with residence in approximately 25 US areas. Participants' own reports of clinical history determined their cohort assignment. The CDR3 runs to 15 residues. The germline gives CDR1 SQVTM, CDR2 ANQGSEA. Trimming took 6 bases from V and 0 from J, leaving 17 bases between them. Sequencing used immunoSEQ multiplex PCR; TCRdb keeps in-frame clones, though not all of them. This sample has about 360,000 clones, with 70% to 90% found just once. V usage is TRBV29-1 and J usage is TRBJ1-1, with D uncertain. Sequencing was carried out using PBMCs or T cells enriched from blood (not recorded which). This receptor was identified in a man aged 35-49 years in a cohort exposed to, infected with or recovered from COVID-19 (not recorded which). CDR3 sequence reads: CSVASQQLLNTEAFF. The CDR3 DNA follows: TGCAGCGTCGCGTCCCAACAGTTATTGAACACTGAAGCTTTCTTT.